This T cell receptor (beta chain) appears in the sequencing data of a study of Ad26.COV2.S vaccination and SARS-CoV-2 variants. In the study overall: The vaccine Ad26.COV2.S was put into the muscle once, or twice with 56 days between.

The CDR3 has 15 residues. Germline V gene lookup returns CDR1 SNHLY and CDR2 FYNNEI. The V gene lost 4 bases and the J gene lost 6 bases, with 16 bases spanning the gap. This clone was recorded at least ten times. The antigen is not known. TCRdb's copy holds only in-frame clones and misses some; the assay was immunoSEQ multiplex PCR. Of roughly 320,000 clones in the sample, 85% were seen once. Study-level results: Assessments of TCR breadth and depth may have underestimated the total T cell responses.

Treatment reported: around 19 received Ad26.COV2.S at low or high dose, single or two shots; 5 received placebo; per-sample allocation not given. It was on day 63 after the first vaccine or placebo injection that samples were taken. The vaccine antigen was prefusion-stabilized Wuhan SARS-CoV-2 spike. The chain employs TRBV2 and TRBJ1-3; unclear D gene. The clonotype comes from a person between 18 and 60 years old who received the Ad26.COV2.S COVID-19 vaccine or a placebo. The source was peripheral blood, collected in a trial of Ad26.COV2.S vaccine versus placebo. CDR3 sequence reads: CASSGIRRKPNTIYF. CDR3 nucleotides: TGTGCCAGCAGTGGGATTCGAAGAAAACCAAACACCATATATTTT.